Listed below are T cell receptor beta chains from one sample, sequenced in a study of CD8 T cells in ankylosing spondylitis. From the 5' RACE reads, TCRdb called clonotypes with MiXCR, one entry per CDR3 protein. The profile shows roughly 200,000 distinct CDR3 sequences, over 10% of them singletons. Sequencing was performed on blood, either unsorted or a sorted T cell fraction (not recorded which). These receptors came from a male donor with ankylosing spondylitis or in good health (not recorded which). Each CDR3 is given with its conserved first and last residue. The D gene is left open where the match is weak. Rows give clone size only sometimes, using once, few, many, or a class for an expanded clone.

.,TRBJ1-3,.,TRBV20-1,TGCAGTGCTAAGAGTTTCCAGTCCCGTGAATCTGGAAACACCATATATTTT,CSAKSFQSRESGNTIYF
.,TRBJ1-3,.,TRBV4-1,TGCGCCAGCAGCCAAGATGCCGGAGCGGTCTTCTCTGGAAACACCATATATTTT,CASSQDAGAVFSGNTIYF
.,TRBJ1-2,.,TRBV27,TGTGCCAGCAGTCCCCTACCGGGGGGAGTTAACTATGGCTACACCTTC,CASSPLPGGVNYGYTF
TRBD2,TRBJ2-7,.,TRBV7-6,TGTGCCAGCAGCCCCGGGACTAGCGGGGGGAACAACGAGCAGTACTTC,CASSPGTSGGNNEQYF
.,TRBJ1-6,.,TRBV5-1,TGCGCCAGCAGCTGGGACGTCCGGACACGAGATAATTCACCCCTCCACTTT,CASSWDVRTRDNSPLHF
.,TRBJ1-1,many,TRBV20-1,TGCAGTGCTAGAGATGGGGCCGCTATCACTGAAGCTTTCTTT,CSARDGAAITEAFF
TRBD2,TRBJ2-1,.,TRBV4-2,TGTGCCAGCAGCCAAGGGAGCGGGAGGGTGGTTGAGCAGTTCTTC,CASSQGSGRVVEQFF
.,TRBJ1-1,few,TRBV12-3/TRBV12-4,TGTGCCAGCAGTTTAGCAGGGGGGCAAGGACGCACTGAAGCTTTCTTT,CASSLAGGQGRTEAFF
.,TRBJ1-2,few,TRBV20-1,TGCAGTGCTAGAGTTCCAGGCGAGGGCTACACCTTC,CSARVPGEGYTF
.,TRBJ2-7,.,TRBV5-6,TGTGCCAGCAGCTCAGACCGGACGGCCTTTTACGAGCAGTACTTC,CASSSDRTAFYEQYF
.,TRBJ2-2,many,TRBV4-1,TGCGCCAGCAGCCAAGATCCCTTAGCGGTAGTTACGGTCGGGGAGCTGTTTTTT,CASSQDPLAVVTVGELFF
TRBD2,TRBJ2-7,few,TRBV7-2,TGTGCCAGCAGCTTTGCTCGGGGGGAGTACGAGCAGTACTTC,CASSFARGEYEQYF
.,TRBJ2-1,many,TRBV6-2/TRBV6-3,TGTGCCAGCAGTTACTTTATGCTAGGGCAGGGTGAGCAGTTCTTC,CASSYFMLGQGEQFF
.,TRBJ2-5,many,TRBV11-2,TGTGCCAGCAGCTCCCCAACCGGGAGAGGTCCGGGTTATCAAACCCAGTACTTC,CASSSPTGRGPGYQTQYF
.,TRBJ2-2,many,TRBV4-2,TGTGCCAGCAGCCCTACAGGTCTCGGGAACACCGGGGAGCTGTTTTTT,CASSPTGLGNTGELFF
.,TRBJ1-6,few,TRBV5-1,TGCGCCAGCAGCCGATTGCAGGGTAATGATTCACCCCTCCACTTT,CASSRLQGNDSPLHF
.,TRBJ2-7,few,TRBV10-2,TGCGCCAGCACCCAAGACCCATACTCCTACGAGCAGTACTTC,CASTQDPYSYEQYF
.,TRBJ2-3,.,TRBV4-1,TGCGCCAGCAGCCAAGATCGGGATACGCAGTATTTT,CASSQDRDTQYF
.,TRBJ1-2,.,TRBV12-3/TRBV12-4,TGTGCCAGCAGTGACCCCGCCAGGGACACAAACTATGGCTACACCTTC,CASSDPARDTNYGYTF
.,TRBJ2-2,many,TRBV12-3/TRBV12-4,TGTGCCAGCAACTTGGGCTCTCCCTACACCGGGGAGCTGTTTTTT,CASNLGSPYTGELFF
.,TRBJ1-1,.,TRBV2,TGTGCCAGCTTCGGACAGCCGGCAATCTCGGCTTTCTTT,CASFGQPAISAFF
TRBD2,TRBJ2-7,.,TRBV4-1,TGCGCCAGCAGCATCGGACTAGCGGGAGGGGGAACCTACGAGCAGTACTTC,CASSIGLAGGGTYEQYF
.,TRBJ1-1,.,TRBV5-6,TGTGCCAGCAGCTTGGCGAGGGGGGTGGACGCTGAAGCTTTCTTT,CASSLARGVDAEAFF
.,TRBJ2-4,few,TRBV7-9,TGTGCCAGCAGCTTAGGGACCTTAACGGATAACATTCAGTACTTC,CASSLGTLTDNIQYF
.,TRBJ1-5,.,TRBV27,TGTGCCAGCAGTTTATCTGGGGCATCGGCCCAGCATTTT,CASSLSGASAQHF
TRBD1,TRBJ1-1,.,TRBV7-9,TGTGCCAGCAGCTTGGGACAGGGGTCCCGCACTGAAGCTTTCTTT,CASSLGQGSRTEAFF
.,TRBJ1-1,few,TRBV4-1,TGCGCCAGCAGCCCCCGGGACATCCAGGAACGTCGTGAAGCTTTCTTT,CASSPRDIQERREAFF
TRBD2,TRBJ2-5,.,TRBV7-6,TGTGCCAGCAGCTTGAGACTAGCGGGAGGGGAAGAGACCCAGTACTTC,CASSLRLAGGEETQYF
.,TRBJ2-1,.,TRBV7-9,TGTGCCAGCAGCTTAGTAGGTCGAGGGAATGAGCAGTTCTTC,CASSLVGRGNEQFF
TRBD1,TRBJ1-1,.,TRBV7-9,TGTGCCAGCAGGCCGGGACAGGGGTATCCTGAAGCTTTCTTT,CASRPGQGYPEAFF
TRBD2,TRBJ2-5,.,TRBV6-5,TGTGCCAGCAGTTACTCGACTAGCCGGAGTGAAGAGACCCAGTACTTC,CASSYSTSRSEETQYF
TRBD1,TRBJ1-2,few,TRBV7-9,TGTGCCAGCAGGGCGACAGGGGGCGGCTATGGCTACACCTTC,CASRATGGGYGYTF
TRBD2,TRBJ2-1,.,TRBV5-1,TGCGCCAGCAGCCCTGCGGGGGGCTATGAGCAGTTCTTC,CASSPAGGYEQFF
TRBD2,TRBJ2-7,many,TRBV7-8,TGTGCCAGCGAAGGTGCGGGAGCCGAGCAGTACTTC,CASEGAGAEQYF
TRBD2,TRBJ2-1,.,TRBV11-2,TGTGCCAGCACCTGGGCGGGAGGGCCTAATGAGCAGTTCTTC,CASTWAGGPNEQFF
TRBD1,TRBJ2-7,.,TRBV30,TGTGCCTTCTCGGACAGGGGGCGCGAGCAGTACTTC,CAFSDRGREQYF
.,TRBJ1-2,many,TRBV2,TGTGCCAGCAGTCCGAACAACTATGGCTACACCTTC,CASSPNNYGYTF
.,TRBJ2-3,.,TRBV6-1,TGTGCCAGCAGTCTTAGCTTTATCCACACAGATACGCAGTATTTT,CASSLSFIHTDTQYF
TRBD1,TRBJ1-3,.,TRBV5-1,TGCGCCAGCAGCGATCGACAGGGAGCAAGCGGAAACACCATATATTTT,CASSDRQGASGNTIYF
.,TRBJ1-2,.,TRBV4-1,TGCGCCAGCAGCCACCCCCGGGACACCGCGGACTATGGCTACACCTTC,CASSHPRDTADYGYTF
TRBD1,TRBJ1-4,.,TRBV11-2,TGTGCCAGCAGCTTAGGCCCACAGGGGGCCGGAACTAATGAAAAACTGTTTTTT,CASSLGPQGAGTNEKLFF
.,TRBJ2-7,few,TRBV10-3,TGTGCCATCAGTGAGGGGGGCGTACCCGAGCAGTACTTC,CAISEGGVPEQYF
TRBD1,TRBJ2-7,few,TRBV29-1,TGCAGCGTGGGGGACAGGGAATACGAGCAGTACTTC,CSVGDREYEQYF
.,TRBJ2-3,few,TRBV27,TGTGCCAGCACCATTGGACTCCCCACAGATACGCAGTATTTT,CASTIGLPTDTQYF
.,TRBJ1-1,few,TRBV4-1,TGCGCCAGCAGCCAAGAAGGAGTGGCGAGGCCGACTGAAGCTTTCTTT,CASSQEGVARPTEAFF
TRBD2,TRBJ2-1,few,TRBV5-1,TGCGCCAGCAGCTTGACCGTTAGCGGGAGCTCTTACAATGAGCAGTTCTTC,CASSLTVSGSSYNEQFF
.,TRBJ2-3,few,TRBV7-9,TGTGCCAGCAGCTTAGATTCCCTCCAAGATACGCAGTATTTT,CASSLDSLQDTQYF
TRBD2,TRBJ2-1,.,TRBV12-3/TRBV12-4,TGTGCCAGCAGGTCCCTTAGCGGGGGCGCCTACAATGAGCAGTTCTTC,CASRSLSGGAYNEQFF
.,TRBJ1-1,few,TRBV4-1,TGCGCCAGCAGCCAGGTGACGAGCCAGAGCACTGAAGCTTTCTTT,CASSQVTSQSTEAFF
.,TRBJ2-1,few,TRBV20-1,TGCAGTGCTAGAGATCAGGCAGCCTACAATGAGCAGTTCTTC,CSARDQAAYNEQFF
.,TRBJ2-3,.,TRBV7-9,TGTGCCAGCAGCCCGCAGTACACAGATACGCAGTATTTT,CASSPQYTDTQYF
.,TRBJ1-5,.,TRBV2,TGTGCCAGCAGTCGGACACATAGCAATCAGCCCCAGCATTTT,CASSRTHSNQPQHF
TRBD2,TRBJ2-1,many,TRBV6-2/TRBV6-3,TGTGCCAGCAGTTACTCCCTAGCGGGAGGGATAGATGAGCAGTTCTTC,CASSYSLAGGIDEQFF
.,TRBJ2-7,few,TRBV20-1,TGCAGTGCTAGACAGGGAGGCTACGAGCAGTACTTC,CSARQGGYEQYF
.,TRBJ1-2,few,TRBV4-1,TGCGCCAGCAGCCAAGTCGGTCAGTTCAATGGCTACACCTTC,CASSQVGQFNGYTF
.,TRBJ2-7,few,TRBV12-3/TRBV12-4,TGTGCCAGCAGTTTATCAGGGCTGTTGGGGGAGCAGTACTTC,CASSLSGLLGEQYF
TRBD2,TRBJ2-7,.,TRBV27,TGTGCCAGCAGTTTATCGGCCGGGGGGTCCTACGAGCAGTACTTC,CASSLSAGGSYEQYF
.,TRBJ2-7,.,TRBV30,TGTGCCTGGAGTCGGGTAGGCTACGAGCAGTACTTC,CAWSRVGYEQYF
TRBD1,TRBJ1-2,many,TRBV5-1,TGCGCCAGCAGCTTGGACGACAGGGACTATGGCTACACCTTC,CASSLDDRDYGYTF
.,TRBJ1-1,few,TRBV12-3/TRBV12-4,TGTGCCAGCAGTTTGACCTCGGGAGGCACTGAAGCTTTCTTT,CASSLTSGGTEAFF